The rows below give T cell receptor beta chains drawn from one sample of a study of T cell responses to AZD1222 COVID-19 vaccine. The repertoire was sequenced with immunoSEQ multiplex PCR; TCRdb's copy has only in-frame clones and lacks some. The sample has about 150,000 clones; roughly nine tenths are singletons. Source: peripheral blood, taken on day 0 of AZD1222 vaccination. Source of these receptors: an adult in good health. CDR3s include the opening cysteine and the closing phenylalanine or tryptophan. The D gene is left open where the match is weak. The listing skips clone size in some rows; elsewhere it reads once, few, many or a size class.

d_gene: TRBD1
j_gene: TRBJ1-6
v_gene: TRBV4-3
abundance: -
CDR3aa: CASSQNPTGGDGSPLHF
CDR3nt: TGCGCCAGCAGCCAAAACCCGACAGGGGGAGACGGTTCACCCCTCCACTTT

d_gene: -
j_gene: TRBJ1-2
v_gene: TRBV5-4
abundance: -
CDR3aa: CASSLRENYGYTF
CDR3nt: TGTGCCAGCAGCTTGAGGGAAAACTATGGCTACACCTTC

d_gene: -
j_gene: TRBJ1-2
v_gene: TRBV6-6
abundance: -
CDR3aa: CASSYSGTGPSGGYTF
CDR3nt: TGTGCCAGCAGTTACTCAGGTACAGGACCCTCAGGTGGCTACACCTTC

d_gene: -
j_gene: TRBJ1-2
v_gene: TRBV15
abundance: -
CDR3aa: CATSRDRGNNYGYTF
CDR3nt: TGTGCCACCAGCAGAGACAGGGGAAATAACTATGGCTACACCTTC

d_gene: -
j_gene: TRBJ2-7
v_gene: TRBV14
abundance: -
CDR3aa: CASSAERSSYEQYF
CDR3nt: TGTGCCAGCAGTGCAGAGCGGAGCTCCTACGAGCAGTACTTC

d_gene: -
j_gene: TRBJ2-7
v_gene: TRBV27
abundance: -
CDR3aa: CASSFVGGYEQYF
CDR3nt: TGTGCCAGCAGTTTTGTGGGGGGCTACGAGCAGTACTTC

d_gene: -
j_gene: TRBJ1-2
v_gene: TRBV29-1
abundance: -
CDR3aa: CSVNSGGASGYGYTF
CDR3nt: TGCAGCGTCAACTCGGGGGGGGCGTCCGGATATGGCTACACCTTC

d_gene: -
j_gene: TRBJ2-7
v_gene: TRBV2
abundance: -
CDR3aa: CASSELAPYEQYF
CDR3nt: TGTGCCAGCAGTGAATTGGCACCCTACGAGCAGTACTTC

d_gene: -
j_gene: TRBJ1-2
v_gene: TRBV28
abundance: once
CDR3aa: CASSLRLPQGGYTF
CDR3nt: TGTGCCAGCAGTTTACGGTTACCTCAAGGTGGCTACACCTTC

d_gene: -
j_gene: TRBJ1-1
v_gene: TRBV10-3
abundance: -
CDR3aa: CAISKGEMNTEAFF
CDR3nt: TGTGCCATCAGTAAGGGTGAAATGAACACTGAAGCTTTCTTT

d_gene: TRBD2
j_gene: TRBJ2-1
v_gene: TRBV4-2
abundance: -
CDR3aa: CASSLAGVNNEQFF
CDR3nt: TGTGCCAGCAGCCTAGCGGGAGTCAACAATGAGCAGTTCTTC

d_gene: -
j_gene: TRBJ2-2
v_gene: TRBV24-1
abundance: -
CDR3aa: CATSDSSAVETGELFF
CDR3nt: TGTGCCACCAGTGATTCCTCGGCGGTAGAGACCGGGGAGCTGTTTTTT

d_gene: -
j_gene: TRBJ2-1
v_gene: TRBV12-5
abundance: -
CDR3aa: CASGFQDRGNEQFF
CDR3nt: TGTGCTAGTGGTTTCCAGGACCGTGGGAATGAGCAGTTCTTC

d_gene: TRBD2
j_gene: TRBJ2-1
v_gene: TRBV23-1
abundance: -
CDR3aa: CASSQFPLAEDNEQFF
CDR3nt: TGCGCCAGCAGTCAATTCCCACTAGCGGAAGACAATGAGCAGTTCTTC

d_gene: TRBD2
j_gene: TRBJ2-3
v_gene: TRBV18
abundance: once
CDR3aa: CASSPRLPLAVSTDTQYF
CDR3nt: TGTGCCAGCTCACCACGATTACCACTAGCGGTGAGCACAGATACGCAGTATTTT

d_gene: -
j_gene: TRBJ1-1
v_gene: TRBV4-1
abundance: -
CDR3aa: CASNLYPGTEAFF
CDR3nt: TGCGCCAGCAACCTCTACCCCGGCACTGAAGCTTTCTTT

d_gene: -
j_gene: TRBJ2-1
v_gene: TRBV7-8
abundance: -
CDR3aa: CASSTQPLLGNEQFF
CDR3nt: TGTGCCAGCAGCACCCAGCCACTCTTGGGGAATGAGCAGTTCTTC

d_gene: -
j_gene: TRBJ1-2
v_gene: TRBV28
abundance: -
CDR3aa: CASSFAESLNYGYTF
CDR3nt: TGTGCCAGCAGTTTCGCAGAATCTCTTAACTATGGCTACACCTTC

d_gene: -
j_gene: TRBJ2-2
v_gene: TRBV2
abundance: -
CDR3aa: CASSDNGLNTGELFF
CDR3nt: TGTGCCAGCAGTGATAACGGGTTAAACACCGGGGAGCTGTTTTTT

d_gene: -
j_gene: TRBJ1-6
v_gene: TRBV5-5
abundance: -
CDR3aa: CASSLKDSPLHF
CDR3nt: TGTGCCAGCAGCCTAAAGGATTCACCCCTCCACTTT

d_gene: -
j_gene: TRBJ1-2
v_gene: TRBV6-2/TRBV6-3
abundance: -
CDR3aa: CASSYRTANYGYTF
CDR3nt: TGTGCCAGCAGTTACCGGACAGCTAACTATGGCTACACCTTC

d_gene: -
j_gene: TRBJ1-4
v_gene: TRBV11-3
abundance: -
CDR3aa: CASSPRGGPREKLFF
CDR3nt: TGTGCCAGCAGCCCCCGGGGAGGACCGCGCGAAAAACTGTTTTTT

d_gene: -
j_gene: TRBJ2-7
v_gene: TRBV7-2
abundance: -
CDR3aa: CATLRPNSYEQYF
CDR3nt: TGTGCCACCCTCCGACCAAACTCCTACGAGCAGTACTTC

d_gene: TRBD1
j_gene: TRBJ2-6
v_gene: TRBV15
abundance: -
CDR3aa: CATSGQSSGQGNLGSSGANVLTF
CDR3nt: TGTGCCACCAGCGGACAGAGTTCGGGACAGGGAAACCTAGGGTCCTCTGGGGCCAACGTCCTGACTTTC

d_gene: -
j_gene: TRBJ2-6
v_gene: TRBV27
abundance: -
CDR3aa: CATTRDAGANVLTF
CDR3nt: TGTGCCACCACAAGGGATGCTGGGGCCAACGTCCTGACTTTC

d_gene: TRBD2
j_gene: TRBJ2-3
v_gene: TRBV10-3
abundance: -
CDR3aa: CAISVTSGTDTQYF
CDR3nt: TGTGCCATCAGTGTTACTAGCGGCACAGATACGCAGTATTTT

d_gene: -
j_gene: TRBJ1-6
v_gene: TRBV6-5
abundance: -
CDR3aa: CASSPGGFSPLHF
CDR3nt: TGTGCCAGCAGTCCTGGGGGGTTCTCACCCCTCCACTTT

d_gene: -
j_gene: TRBJ1-2
v_gene: TRBV7-9
abundance: -
CDR3aa: CASSLGTAYGYTF
CDR3nt: TGTGCCAGCAGCTTAGGGACAGCCTATGGCTACACCTTC

d_gene: TRBD2
j_gene: TRBJ2-1
v_gene: TRBV7-8
abundance: -
CDR3aa: CASSSPLAGGPRNEQFF
CDR3nt: TGTGCCAGCAGCTCCCCATTAGCGGGAGGGCCTCGGAATGAGCAGTTCTTC

d_gene: -
j_gene: TRBJ1-3
v_gene: TRBV5-1
abundance: -
CDR3aa: CASSLDGDSGNTIYF
CDR3nt: TGCGCCAGCAGCTTGGACGGAGACTCTGGAAACACCATATATTTT

d_gene: TRBD1
j_gene: TRBJ2-7
v_gene: TRBV6-6
abundance: -
CDR3aa: CASSYGGQGAVEQYF
CDR3nt: TGTGCCAGCAGTTATGGTGGGCAGGGGGCAGTCGAGCAGTACTTC

d_gene: -
j_gene: TRBJ1-2
v_gene: TRBV9
abundance: -
CDR3aa: CASSVAVDYGYTF
CDR3nt: TGTGCCAGCAGCGTAGCGGTAGACTATGGCTACACCTTC

d_gene: -
j_gene: TRBJ1-1
v_gene: TRBV19
abundance: few
CDR3aa: CASSPRSGTEAFF
CDR3nt: TGTGCCAGTAGTCCAAGGTCGGGCACTGAAGCTTTCTTT

d_gene: -
j_gene: TRBJ2-1
v_gene: TRBV12-3/TRBV12-4
abundance: once
CDR3aa: CASSFGVNEQFF
CDR3nt: TGTGCCAGCAGTTTCGGGGTGAATGAGCAGTTCTTC

d_gene: -
j_gene: TRBJ2-3
v_gene: TRBV24-1
abundance: -
CDR3aa: CATSDFGETRTQYF
CDR3nt: TGTGCCACCAGTGATTTCGGGGAAACGCGGACGCAGTATTTT

d_gene: TRBD1
j_gene: TRBJ1-3
v_gene: TRBV11-3
abundance: -
CDR3aa: CASSRRDRGRGGNTIYF
CDR3nt: TGTGCCAGCAGCCGTCGGGACAGGGGGCGAGGTGGAAACACCATATATTTT

d_gene: TRBD2
j_gene: TRBJ2-1
v_gene: TRBV6-2/TRBV6-3
abundance: once
CDR3aa: CASSYVAGGYNEQFF
CDR3nt: TGTGCCAGCAGTTACGTGGCGGGAGGGTACAATGAGCAGTTCTTC

d_gene: -
j_gene: TRBJ1-5
v_gene: TRBV6-2/TRBV6-3
abundance: -
CDR3aa: CASSYSGSRNQPQHF
CDR3nt: TGTGCCAGCAGTTACTCGGGGAGTAGAAACCAGCCCCAGCATTTT

d_gene: TRBD1
j_gene: TRBJ2-3
v_gene: TRBV28
abundance: -
CDR3aa: CATEFRDRVRGPQYF
CDR3nt: TGTGCCACCGAATTCCGGGACAGGGTACGAGGCCCGCAGTATTTT

d_gene: -
j_gene: TRBJ2-2
v_gene: TRBV28
abundance: -
CDR3aa: CASSLWAGTSTGELFF
CDR3nt: TGTGCCAGCAGTTTATGGGCAGGGACCTCCACCGGGGAGCTGTTTTTT

d_gene: TRBD2
j_gene: TRBJ2-3
v_gene: TRBV7-9
abundance: -
CDR3aa: CASSSWTSGSHTQYF
CDR3nt: TGTGCCAGCAGCTCCTGGACTAGCGGGAGCCATACGCAGTATTTT

d_gene: TRBD1
j_gene: TRBJ1-6
v_gene: TRBV19
abundance: -
CDR3aa: CASSPRQGRGSPLHF
CDR3nt: TGTGCCAGTAGTCCCCGACAGGGGAGAGGTTCACCCCTCCACTTT

d_gene: -
j_gene: TRBJ2-1
v_gene: TRBV11-3
abundance: -
CDR3aa: CASSLVGGPSYNEQFF
CDR3nt: TGTGCCAGCAGCTTAGTCGGCGGGCCTTCCTACAATGAGCAGTTCTTC

d_gene: -
j_gene: TRBJ1-1
v_gene: TRBV4-2
abundance: -
CDR3aa: CASSQENSGRFEAFF
CDR3nt: TGTGCCAGCAGCCAAGAGAATTCGGGGCGCTTTGAAGCTTTCTTT

d_gene: -
j_gene: TRBJ2-7
v_gene: TRBV15
abundance: -
CDR3aa: CATSRETGLYEQYF
CDR3nt: TGTGCCACCAGCAGAGAGACAGGACTTTACGAGCAGTACTTC

d_gene: -
j_gene: TRBJ1-2
v_gene: TRBV28
abundance: -
CDR3aa: CASADATYYGYTF
CDR3nt: TGTGCCAGTGCAGACGCGACTTACTATGGCTACACCTTC

d_gene: TRBD1
j_gene: TRBJ1-6
v_gene: TRBV18
abundance: few
CDR3aa: CASSPSGTGSPLHF
CDR3nt: TGTGCCAGCTCACCCTCCGGGACAGGTTCACCCCTCCACTTT

d_gene: TRBD2
j_gene: TRBJ2-7
v_gene: TRBV3-1/TRBV3-2
abundance: -
CDR3aa: CASSQDPSGEQYF
CDR3nt: TGTGCCAGCAGCCAAGATCCTAGCGGAGAGCAGTACTTC